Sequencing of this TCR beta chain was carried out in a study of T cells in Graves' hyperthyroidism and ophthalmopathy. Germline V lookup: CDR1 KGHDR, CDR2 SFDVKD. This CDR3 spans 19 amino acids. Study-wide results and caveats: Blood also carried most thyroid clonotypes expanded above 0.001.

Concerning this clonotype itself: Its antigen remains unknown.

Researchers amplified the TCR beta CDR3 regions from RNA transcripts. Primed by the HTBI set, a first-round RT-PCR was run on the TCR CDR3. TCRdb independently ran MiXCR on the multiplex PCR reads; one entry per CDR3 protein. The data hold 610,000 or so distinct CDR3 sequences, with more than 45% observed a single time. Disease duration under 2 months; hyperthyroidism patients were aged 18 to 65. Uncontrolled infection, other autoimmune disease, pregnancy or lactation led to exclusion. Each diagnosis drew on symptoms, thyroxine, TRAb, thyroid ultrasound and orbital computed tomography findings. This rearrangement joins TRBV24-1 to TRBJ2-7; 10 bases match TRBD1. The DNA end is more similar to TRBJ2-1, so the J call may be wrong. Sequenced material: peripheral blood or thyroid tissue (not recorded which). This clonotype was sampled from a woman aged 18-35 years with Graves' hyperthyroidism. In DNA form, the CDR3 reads TGTGCCACCAGTGATACGGACAGGGGGGAATCCCTGGCCTACAATGAGCAGTTCTTC. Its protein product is CATSDTDRGESLAYNEQFF.